This is a list of T cell receptor beta chains from one sample in a study of Graves' ophthalmopathy and Graves' hyperthyroidism. TCRdb re-analysed the multiplex PCR reads in MiXCR, keeping a single row per CDR3 protein. The sample has roughly 350,000 distinct CDR3 sequences; about a sixth are singletons. The sample comprised peripheral blood. These receptors all stem from an adult woman with stable Graves' hyperthyroidism. Both conserved end residues are part of each CDR3. Fields, in order: CDR3 length, J gene, V gene, CDR3 protein.

cdr3_length: 16
j_call: TRBJ2-7
v_call: TRBV7-2
cdr3_aa: CASSFWLNAPYYEQYF

cdr3_length: 12
j_call: TRBJ1-2
v_call: TRBV10-3
cdr3_aa: CAIRDHLYGYTF

cdr3_length: 14
j_call: TRBJ2-5
v_call: TRBV11-2
cdr3_aa: CASSQGTYQETQYF

cdr3_length: 16
j_call: TRBJ1-5
v_call: TRBV6-1
cdr3_aa: CASSPGRGRSNQPQHF

cdr3_length: 12
j_call: TRBJ1-1
v_call: TRBV29-1
cdr3_aa: CSVLRPNTEAFF

cdr3_length: 13
j_call: TRBJ1-1
v_call: TRBV12-3/TRBV12-4
cdr3_aa: CASTGYEVTEAFF

cdr3_length: 16
j_call: TRBJ2-7
v_call: TRBV5-1
cdr3_aa: CASSGQPGLGPSEQYF

cdr3_length: 14
j_call: TRBJ2-7
v_call: TRBV18
cdr3_aa: CASHPDRQSVEQYF

cdr3_length: 16
j_call: TRBJ2-7
v_call: TRBV18
cdr3_aa: CASSPPSLRAKNEQYF

cdr3_length: 16
j_call: TRBJ1-1
v_call: TRBV11-1
cdr3_aa: CASSLETGSIWTEAFF

cdr3_length: 15
j_call: TRBJ2-7
v_call: TRBV28
cdr3_aa: CASSQGPGYSYEQYF

cdr3_length: 15
j_call: TRBJ2-2
v_call: TRBV12-3/TRBV12-4
cdr3_aa: CASIADPTNTGELFF

cdr3_length: 15
j_call: TRBJ1-5
v_call: TRBV7-2
cdr3_aa: CASSLTGESNQPQHF

cdr3_length: 14
j_call: TRBJ1-2
v_call: TRBV20-1
cdr3_aa: CSARDPTGRKGYTF

cdr3_length: 14
j_call: TRBJ2-5
v_call: TRBV24-1
cdr3_aa: CATSDGTVQETQYF

cdr3_length: 15
j_call: TRBJ1-1
v_call: TRBV2
cdr3_aa: CASSTRGGQGSEAFF

cdr3_length: 17
j_call: TRBJ2-2
v_call: TRBV28
cdr3_aa: CASSLNRGRAGTGELFF

cdr3_length: 17
j_call: TRBJ2-2
v_call: TRBV6-1
cdr3_aa: CASSHNAGRGVSGELFF

cdr3_length: 13
j_call: TRBJ1-2
v_call: TRBV12-3/TRBV12-4
cdr3_aa: CASSLGANYGYTF

cdr3_length: 16
j_call: TRBJ1-5
v_call: TRBV4-1
cdr3_aa: CASSQVWANPNQPQHF

cdr3_length: 15
j_call: TRBJ2-7
v_call: TRBV7-3
cdr3_aa: CASSLLGGRSYEQYF

cdr3_length: 13
j_call: TRBJ1-2
v_call: TRBV30
cdr3_aa: CAWSEGTVYGYTF